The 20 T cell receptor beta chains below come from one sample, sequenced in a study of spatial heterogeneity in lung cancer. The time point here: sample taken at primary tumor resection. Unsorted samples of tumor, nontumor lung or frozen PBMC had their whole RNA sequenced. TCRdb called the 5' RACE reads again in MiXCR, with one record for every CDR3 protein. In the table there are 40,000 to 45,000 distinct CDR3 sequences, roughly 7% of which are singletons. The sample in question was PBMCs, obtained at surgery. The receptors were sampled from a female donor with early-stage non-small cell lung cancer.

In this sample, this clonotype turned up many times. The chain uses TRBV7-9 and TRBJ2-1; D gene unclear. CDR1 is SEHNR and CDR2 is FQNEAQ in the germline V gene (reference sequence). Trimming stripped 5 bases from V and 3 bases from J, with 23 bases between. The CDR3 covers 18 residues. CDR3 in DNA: TGTGCCAGCAGCCAAAGCCGCTCAGGTATGAACAACTACAATGAGCAGTTCTTC. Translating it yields CASSQSRSGMNNYNEQFF.

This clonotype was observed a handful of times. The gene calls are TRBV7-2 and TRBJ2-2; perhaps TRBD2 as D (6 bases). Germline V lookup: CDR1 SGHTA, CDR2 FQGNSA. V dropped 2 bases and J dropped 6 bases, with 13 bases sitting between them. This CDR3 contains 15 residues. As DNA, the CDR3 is TGTGCCAGCAGCTTACTGGGCAGGGAGGCCGGGGAGCTGTTTTTT. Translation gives CASSLLGREAGELFF.

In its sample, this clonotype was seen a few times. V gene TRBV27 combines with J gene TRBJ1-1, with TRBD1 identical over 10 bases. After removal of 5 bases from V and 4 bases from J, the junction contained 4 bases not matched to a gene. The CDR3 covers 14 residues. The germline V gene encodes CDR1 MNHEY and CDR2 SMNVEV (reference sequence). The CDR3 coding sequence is TGTGCCAGCAGTGCCCGGGACAGGGGCACTGAAGCTTTCTTT. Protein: CASSARDRGTEAFF.

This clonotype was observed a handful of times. CDR3 DNA: TGTGCCAGCAGTTCCCCCGAGGGGGATACGCAGTATTTT. This gives the protein CASSSPEGDTQYF. The rearrangement links TRBV12-3 or TRBV12-4 to TRBJ2-3; either TRBD1 or TRBD2 may supply D (5 bases each). The length of the CDR3 is 13 residues. V was trimmed by 4 bases and J by 6 bases, leaving 11 bases between them.

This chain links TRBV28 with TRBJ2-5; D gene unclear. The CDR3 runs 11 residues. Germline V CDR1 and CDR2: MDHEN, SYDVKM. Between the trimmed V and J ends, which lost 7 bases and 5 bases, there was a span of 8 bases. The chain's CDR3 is CASTMRETQYF. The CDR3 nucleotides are TGTGCCAGCACGATGCGGGAGACCCAGTACTTC.

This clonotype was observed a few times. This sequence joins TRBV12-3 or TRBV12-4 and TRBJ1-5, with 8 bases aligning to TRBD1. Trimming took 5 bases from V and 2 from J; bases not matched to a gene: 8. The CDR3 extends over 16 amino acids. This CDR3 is CASSPGQGRGNQPQHF. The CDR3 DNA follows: TGTGCCAGCAGTCCCGGACAGGGTAGGGGCAATCAGCCCCAGCATTTT.

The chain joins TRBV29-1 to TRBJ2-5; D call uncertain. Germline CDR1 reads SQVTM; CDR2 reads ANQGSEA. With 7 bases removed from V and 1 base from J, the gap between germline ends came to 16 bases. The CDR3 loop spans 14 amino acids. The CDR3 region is CSASSFVGQETQYF. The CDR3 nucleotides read TGCAGCGCTTCAAGTTTTGTAGGCCAAGAGACCCAGTACTTC.

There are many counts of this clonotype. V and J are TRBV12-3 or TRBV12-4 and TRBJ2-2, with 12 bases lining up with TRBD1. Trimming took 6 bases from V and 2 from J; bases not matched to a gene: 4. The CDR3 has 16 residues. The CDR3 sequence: CASSLGQGANTGELFF. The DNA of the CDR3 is TGTGCCAGCAGCCTGGGACAGGGGGCAAACACCGGGGAGCTGTTTTTT.

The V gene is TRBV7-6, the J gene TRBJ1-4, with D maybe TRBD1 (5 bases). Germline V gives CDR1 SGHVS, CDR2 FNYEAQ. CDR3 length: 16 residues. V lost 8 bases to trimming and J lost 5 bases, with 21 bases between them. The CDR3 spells CASGVGRRQGNEKLFF. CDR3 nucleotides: TGTGCCAGCGGGGTGGGCCGGAGGCAGGGAAATGAAAAACTGTTTTTT.

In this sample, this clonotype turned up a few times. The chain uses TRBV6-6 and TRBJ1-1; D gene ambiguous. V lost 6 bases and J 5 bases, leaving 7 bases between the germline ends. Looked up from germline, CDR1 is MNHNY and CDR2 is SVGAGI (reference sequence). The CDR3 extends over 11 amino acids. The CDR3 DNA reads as TGTGCCAGCAGCCGCGGAACTGAAGCTTTCTTT. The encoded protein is CASSRGTEAFF.

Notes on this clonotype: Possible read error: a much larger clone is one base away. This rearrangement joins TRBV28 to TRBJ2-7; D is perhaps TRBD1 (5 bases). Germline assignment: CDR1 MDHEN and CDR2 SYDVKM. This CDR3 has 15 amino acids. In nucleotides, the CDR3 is TGTGTCAGCAGTTTATGGGGCAGTACCTCCTACGAGCAGTACTTC. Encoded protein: CVSSLWGSTSYEQYF.

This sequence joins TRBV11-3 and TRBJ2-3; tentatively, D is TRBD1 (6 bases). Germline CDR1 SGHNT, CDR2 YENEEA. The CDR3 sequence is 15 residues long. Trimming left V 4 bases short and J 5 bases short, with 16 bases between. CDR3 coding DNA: TGTGCCAGCAGCTCGCGACAGGAAGGACAAGATACGCAGTATTTT. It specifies CASSSRQEGQDTQYF.

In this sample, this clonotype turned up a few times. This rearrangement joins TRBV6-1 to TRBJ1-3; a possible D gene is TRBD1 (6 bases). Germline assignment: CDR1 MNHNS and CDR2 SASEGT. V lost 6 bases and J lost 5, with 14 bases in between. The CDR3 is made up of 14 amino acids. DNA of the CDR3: TGTGCCAGCAGCGATACAGGGTACCGAAACACCATATATTTT. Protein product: CASSDTGYRNTIYF.

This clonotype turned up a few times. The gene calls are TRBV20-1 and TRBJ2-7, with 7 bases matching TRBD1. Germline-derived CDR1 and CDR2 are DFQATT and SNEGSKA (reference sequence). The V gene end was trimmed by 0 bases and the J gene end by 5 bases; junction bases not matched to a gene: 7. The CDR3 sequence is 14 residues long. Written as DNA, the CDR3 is TGCAGTGCTAGAGAGACAGGGTTTAAGGACGAGCAGTACTTC. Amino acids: CSARETGFKDEQYF.

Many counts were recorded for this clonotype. As DNA, the CDR3 is TGTGCCAGCAGCCGGCGACTAGCGGGGGTTCAAGAGACCCAGTACTTC. Protein product: CASSRRLAGVQETQYF. This rearrangement joins TRBV14 to TRBJ2-5; the match to TRBD2 covers 12 bases. V dropped 4 bases and J dropped 2; count of bases not matched to a gene: 5. The CDR3 length is 16 residues. Germline V gives CDR1 SGHDN, CDR2 FVKESK.

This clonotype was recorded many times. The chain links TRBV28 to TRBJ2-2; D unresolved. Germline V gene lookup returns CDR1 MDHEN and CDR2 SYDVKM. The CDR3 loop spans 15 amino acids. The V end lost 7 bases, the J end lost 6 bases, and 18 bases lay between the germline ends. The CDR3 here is CASIPAQRTAGELFF. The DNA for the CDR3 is TGTGCCAGCATCCCCGCCCAGAGAACCGCCGGGGAGCTGTTTTTT.

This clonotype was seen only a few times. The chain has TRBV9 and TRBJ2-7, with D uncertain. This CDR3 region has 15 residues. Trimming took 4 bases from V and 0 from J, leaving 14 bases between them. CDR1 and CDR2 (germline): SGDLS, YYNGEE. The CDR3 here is CASSPRMESSYEQYF. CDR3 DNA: TGTGCCAGCAGCCCCCGGATGGAGAGCTCCTACGAGCAGTACTTC. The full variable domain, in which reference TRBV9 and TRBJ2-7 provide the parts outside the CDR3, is DSGVTQTPKHLITATGQRVTLRCSPRSGDLSVYWYQQSLDQGLQFLIQYYNGEERAKGNILERFSAQQFPDLHSELNLSSLELGDSALYFCASSPRMESSYEQYFGPGTRLTVT.

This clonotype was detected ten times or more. The CDR3, as DNA: TGTGCCAGCAGCCAAGATGAGACAGCCAGCACAGATACGCAGTATTTT. Translated, it gives CASSQDETASTDTQYF. The genes are TRBV3-1 and TRBJ2-3, with D tentatively TRBD1 (5 bases). The germline CDR1 and CDR2 sequences are LGHDT and YNNKEL (reference sequence). CDR3 length equals 16 residues. Deletions cut 0 bases from V and 0 bases from J, with 10 bases between.

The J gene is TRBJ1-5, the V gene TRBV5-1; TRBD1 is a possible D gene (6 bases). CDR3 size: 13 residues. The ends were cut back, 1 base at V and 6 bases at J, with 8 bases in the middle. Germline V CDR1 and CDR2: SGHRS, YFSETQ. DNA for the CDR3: TGCGCCAGCAGCTTGATACAGGGTCAGCCCCAGCATTTT. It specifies CASSLIQGQPQHF.

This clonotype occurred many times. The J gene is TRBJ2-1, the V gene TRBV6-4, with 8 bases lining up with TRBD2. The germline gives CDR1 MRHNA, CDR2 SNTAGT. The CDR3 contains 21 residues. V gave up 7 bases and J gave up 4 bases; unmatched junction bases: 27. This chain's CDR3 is CASITEPWRGDRRFRYNEQFF. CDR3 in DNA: TGTGCCAGCATCACTGAGCCGTGGCGGGGGGATCGGCGGTTTAGATACAATGAGCAGTTCTTC.